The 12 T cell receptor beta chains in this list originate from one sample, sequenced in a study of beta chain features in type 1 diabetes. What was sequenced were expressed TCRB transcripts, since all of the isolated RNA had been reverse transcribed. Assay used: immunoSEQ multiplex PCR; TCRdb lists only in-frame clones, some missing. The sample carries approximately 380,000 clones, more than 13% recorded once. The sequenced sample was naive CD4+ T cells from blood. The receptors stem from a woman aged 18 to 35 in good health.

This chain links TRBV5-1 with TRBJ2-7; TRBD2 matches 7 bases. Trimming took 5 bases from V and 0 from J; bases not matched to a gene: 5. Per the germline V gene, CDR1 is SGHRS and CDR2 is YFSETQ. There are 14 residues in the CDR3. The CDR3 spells CASRAGLSSYEQYF. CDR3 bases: TGCGCCAGCAGGGCGGGACTAAGCTCCTACGAGCAGTACTTC.

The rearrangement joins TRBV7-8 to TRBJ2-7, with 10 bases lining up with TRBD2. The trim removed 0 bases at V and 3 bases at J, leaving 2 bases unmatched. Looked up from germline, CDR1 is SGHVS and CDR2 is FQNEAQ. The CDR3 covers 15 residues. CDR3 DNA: TGTGCCAGCAGCTTAGCGTCTAGCGGGAGCTACGAGCAGTACTTC. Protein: CASSLASSGSYEQYF.

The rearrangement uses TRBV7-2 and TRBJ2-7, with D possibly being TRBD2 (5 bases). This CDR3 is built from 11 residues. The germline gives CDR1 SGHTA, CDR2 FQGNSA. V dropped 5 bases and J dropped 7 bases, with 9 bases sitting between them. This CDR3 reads CASSPRGEQYF. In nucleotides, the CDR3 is TGTGCCAGCAGCCCAAGAGGGGAGCAGTACTTC.

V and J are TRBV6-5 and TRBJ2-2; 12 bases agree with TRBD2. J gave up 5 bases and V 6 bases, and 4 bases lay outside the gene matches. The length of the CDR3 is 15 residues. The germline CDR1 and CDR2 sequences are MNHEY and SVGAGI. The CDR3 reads CASRTGTSGTGELFF. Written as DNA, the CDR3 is TGTGCCAGCAGGACCGGGACTAGCGGGACCGGGGAGCTGTTTTTT.

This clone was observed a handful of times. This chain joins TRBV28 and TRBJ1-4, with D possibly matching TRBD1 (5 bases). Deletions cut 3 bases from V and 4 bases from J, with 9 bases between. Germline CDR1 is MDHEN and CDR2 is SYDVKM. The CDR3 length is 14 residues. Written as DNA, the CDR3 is TGTGCCAGCAGTTTGGTACAGGTTAATGAAAAACTGTTTTTT. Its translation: CASSLVQVNEKLFF.

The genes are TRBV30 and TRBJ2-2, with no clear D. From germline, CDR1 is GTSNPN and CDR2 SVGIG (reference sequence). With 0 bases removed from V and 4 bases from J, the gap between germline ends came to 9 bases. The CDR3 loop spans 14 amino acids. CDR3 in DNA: TGTGCCTGGAGTGTACTATTTAGCACCGGGGAGCTGTTTTTT. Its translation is CAWSVLFSTGELFF.

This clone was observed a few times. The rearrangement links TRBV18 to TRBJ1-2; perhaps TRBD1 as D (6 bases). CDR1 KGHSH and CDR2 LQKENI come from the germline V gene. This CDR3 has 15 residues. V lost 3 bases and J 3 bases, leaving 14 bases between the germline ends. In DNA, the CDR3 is TGTGCCAGCTCACCGACCACAGGGAACTACTATGGCTACACCTTC. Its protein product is CASSPTTGNYYGYTF.

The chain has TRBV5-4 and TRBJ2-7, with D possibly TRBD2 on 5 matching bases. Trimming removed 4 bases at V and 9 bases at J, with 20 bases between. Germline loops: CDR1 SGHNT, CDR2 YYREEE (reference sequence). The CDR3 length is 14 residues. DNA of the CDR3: TGTGCCAGCAGCCCCTTCAGCGGAGGAGGTGGGCAGTACTTC. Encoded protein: CASSPFSGGGGQYF.

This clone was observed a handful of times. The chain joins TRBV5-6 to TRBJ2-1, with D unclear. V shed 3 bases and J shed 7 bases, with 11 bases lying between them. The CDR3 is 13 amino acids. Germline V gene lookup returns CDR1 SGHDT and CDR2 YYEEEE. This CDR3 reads CASSSRNSNEQFF. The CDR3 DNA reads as TGTGCCAGCAGCTCCAGGAATTCGAATGAGCAGTTCTTC.

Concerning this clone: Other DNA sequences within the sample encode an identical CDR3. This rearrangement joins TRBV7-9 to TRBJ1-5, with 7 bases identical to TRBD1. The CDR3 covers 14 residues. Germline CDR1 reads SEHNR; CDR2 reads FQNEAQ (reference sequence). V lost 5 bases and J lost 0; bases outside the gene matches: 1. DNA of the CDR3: TGTGCCAGCAGCCGGGACAGTAGCAATCAGCCCCAGCATTTT. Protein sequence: CASSRDSSNQPQHF.

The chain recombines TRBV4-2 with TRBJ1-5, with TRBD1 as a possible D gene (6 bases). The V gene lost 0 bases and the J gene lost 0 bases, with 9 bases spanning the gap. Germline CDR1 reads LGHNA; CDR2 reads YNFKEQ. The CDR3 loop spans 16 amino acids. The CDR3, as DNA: TGTGCCAGCAGCCAAGATCCAGGGGATAGCAATCAGCCCCAGCATTTT. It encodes CASSQDPGDSNQPQHF.

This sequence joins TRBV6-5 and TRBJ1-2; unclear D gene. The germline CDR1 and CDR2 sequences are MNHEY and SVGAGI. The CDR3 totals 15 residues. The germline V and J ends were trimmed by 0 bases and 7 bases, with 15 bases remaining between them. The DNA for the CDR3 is TGTGCCAGCAGTTACTCGAGAAATAGGGCGGGTGGCTACACCTTC. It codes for CASSYSRNRAGGYTF.